These 16 T cell receptor beta chains originate from one sample sequenced in a study of blood T cell repertoires in COVID-19. The data were produced by immunoSEQ multiplex PCR, yet TCRdb's version contains in-frame clones alone and is incomplete. The sample carries more than 110,000 clones, approximately 90% recorded once. The specimen sequenced was peripheral blood. The receptors here all came from an elderly woman with acute or convalescent COVID-19.

This clone was detected once. V is TRBV4-2 and J is TRBJ1-6; D not resolved. Germline lookup yields CDR1 LGHNA and CDR2 YNFKEQ. V gave up 0 bases and J gave up 10 bases, with 10 bases separating them. This CDR3 contains 14 residues. The CDR3 loop is CASSQDENVSPLHF. The CDR3 DNA is TGTGCCAGCAGCCAAGATGAGAACGTATCACCCCTCCACTTT.

The chain couples TRBV14 to TRBJ2-6, with a possible D match to TRBD2 (5 bases). CDR1 is SGHDN, CDR2 FVKESK, per germline. Deletions cut 1 base from V and 0 bases from J, with 7 bases between. The CDR3 is 16 amino acids. The CDR3 DNA is TGTGCCAGCAGCCAAGGAGGGAACTCTGGGGCCAACGTCCTGACTTTC. Translation gives CASSQGGNSGANVLTF.

The CDR3 DNA reads TGTGCCAGTAGTAAGGGGGACAGGGGGAGTGAAAAACTGTTTTTT. It yields the protein CASSKGDRGSEKLFF. The chain carries TRBV19 and TRBJ1-4; 11 nucleotides line up with TRBD1. The CDR3 runs 15 residues. CDR1 is LNHDA and CDR2 is SQIVND in the germline V gene (reference sequence). V gave up 4 bases and J gave up 7 bases; unmatched junction bases: 5.

J is TRBJ1-2 and V is TRBV4-1; no clear D. Germline V gene sequence: CDR1 MGHRA, CDR2 YSYEKL. Trimming removed 4 bases at V and 2 bases at J, with 8 bases between. This CDR3 is 13 amino acids long. Here the CDR3 reads CASSPGLNYGYTF. The CDR3 coding sequence is TGCGCCAGCAGCCCCGGACTAAACTATGGCTACACCTTC.

The V call is TRBV10-3, the J call TRBJ1-2; D is ambiguous. Germline assignment: CDR1 ENHRY and CDR2 SYGVKD. V lost 7 bases, J lost 8 bases, and 23 bases lay in between. This CDR3 region has 15 residues. CDR3 in DNA: TGTGCCATCACCCTCTCGGACCCCGGCCGCGGGGGCTACACCTTC. This codes for CAITLSDPGRGGYTF.

The J gene is TRBJ2-7, the V gene TRBV5-1; 9 bases are a match to TRBD1. Germline CDR1 reads SGHRS; CDR2 reads YFSETQ. J was trimmed by 6 bases and V by 4 bases; bases with no gene match: 11. There are 15 residues in the CDR3. The CDR3 nucleotides read TGCGCCAGCAGCATCAGACCGGGACAGGGTAGCGAGCAGTACTTC. Translating gives CASSIRPGQGSEQYF. Drawing the rest from reference TRBV5-1 and TRBJ2-7, the complete variable domain is KAGVTQTPRYLIKTRGQQVTLSCSPISGHRSVSWYQQTPGQGLQFLFEYFSETQRNKGNFPGRFSGRQFSNSRSEMNVSTLELGDSALYLCASSIRPGQGSEQYFGPGTRLTVT.

The chain links TRBV7-2 to TRBJ1-2; no clear D gene. Trimming removed 3 bases at V and 4 bases at J, with 3 bases between. The CDR3 length is 11 residues. The V gene's germline CDR1 is SGHTA and CDR2 FQGNSA. The chain's CDR3 is CASSFGYGYTF. Here the CDR3 DNA reads TGTGCCAGCAGCTTCGGCTATGGCTACACCTTC.

This chain joins TRBV19 and TRBJ1-4; a weak D match, TRBD1 (5 bases). The V end was cut by 6 bases, the J end by 3 bases, with 14 bases between. The CDR3 is made up of 15 amino acids. The germline CDR1 and CDR2 sequences are LNHDA and SQIVND (reference sequence). In DNA form, the CDR3 reads TGTGCCAGTAGAGGAGCGGGGCTGGCTAATGAAAAACTGTTTTTT. Its protein is CASRGAGLANEKLFF.

This chain links TRBV30 with TRBJ2-1, with TRBD2 as a possible D gene (5 bases). The CDR3 extends over 11 amino acids. Germline CDR1 GTSNPN, CDR2 SVGIG (reference sequence). Between the trimmed V and J ends, which lost 4 bases and 8 bases, there was a span of 9 bases. The CDR3 here is CAWNVEDEQFF. The CDR3 nucleotides read TGTGCCTGGAACGTGGAGGATGAGCAGTTCTTC.

The chain has TRBV7-8 and TRBJ1-2; D not resolved. Trimming pared 5 bases from V and 4 bases from J, leaving 17 bases between. Looked up from germline, CDR1 is SGHVS and CDR2 is FQNEAQ. The CDR3 totals 15 residues. The CDR3 bases are TGTGCCAGCAGCCCCTCGAGGGTGGCAGGCTATGGCTACACCTTC. Amino acids: CASSPSRVAGYGYTF. Full variable domain (missing parts from reference TRBV7-8 and TRBJ1-2): GAGVSQSPRYKVAKRGQDVALRCDPISGHVSLFWYQQALGQGPEFLTYFQNEAQLDKSGLPSDRFFAERPEGSVSTLKIQRTQQEDSAVYLCASSPSRVAGYGYTFGSGTRLTVV.

This chain connects TRBV4-2 to TRBJ1-1, with D possibly being TRBD1 (6 bases). CDR1 LGHNA and CDR2 YNFKEQ come from the germline V gene. This CDR3 spans 15 amino acids. The V and J ends lost 0 bases and 5 bases respectively, with 13 bases between them. The DNA of the CDR3 is TGTGCCAGCAGCCAAGATGGGCAGGGGCGGACTGAAGCTTTCTTT. This gives the protein CASSQDGQGRTEAFF.

Details on this clone: This sample includes further DNA sequences coding for the same CDR3. The chain carries TRBV19 and TRBJ1-2, with TRBD1 identical over 9 bases. The CDR3 is 14 residues long. Germline CDR1 is LNHDA and CDR2 is SQIVND (reference sequence). Trimming removed 8 bases from V and 4 bases from J; junction bases left unmatched: 8. In DNA form, the CDR3 reads TGTGCCAGTTCCCCGGGACAGGGAGGCTATGGCTACACCTTC. Residues: CASSPGQGGYGYTF.

The rearrangement joins TRBV4-3 to TRBJ1-2, with a tentative D call TRBD1 (5 bases). The CDR3 spans 15 residues. Germline CDR1 and CDR2: LGHNA and YSLEER. Between the trimmed V and J ends, which lost 0 bases and 8 bases, there was a span of 16 bases. CDR3 region: CASSQDIGRVAGYTF. The CDR3 DNA follows: TGCGCCAGCAGCCAAGACATAGGCAGGGTAGCCGGCTACACCTTC.

The chain employs TRBV18 and TRBJ2-7, with TRBD2 identical over 10 bases. Trimming cost V 1 base and J 6 bases; bases outside gene matches: 18. Germline V lookup: CDR1 KGHSH, CDR2 LQKENI. The CDR3 has 19 amino acids. CDR3 nucleotides: TGTGCCAGCTCACCACGGCGGCTAGCGGGGGCCTCAGGGTGGGTCGAGCAGTACTTC. It specifies CASSPRRLAGASGWVEQYF.

The chain has TRBV25-1 and TRBJ1-1; the D gene is possibly TRBD1 (5 bases). The CDR3 extends over 15 amino acids. Germline CDR1 MGHDK, CDR2 SYGVNS. V lost 2 bases and J lost 1, with 11 bases in between. This chain's CDR3 is CASSEIGQGNTEAFF. For the CDR3, the DNA is TGTGCCAGCAGTGAAATAGGCCAGGGGAACACTGAAGCTTTCTTT. The variable domain in full, with the rest retrieved from reference TRBV25-1 and TRBJ1-1, is EADIYQTPRYLVIGTGKKITLECSQTMGHDKMYWYQQDPGMELHLIHYSYGVNSTEKGDLSSESTVSRIRTEHFPLTLESARPSHTSQYLCASSEIGQGNTEAFFGQGTRLTVV.

This chain links TRBV10-1 with TRBJ1-1, with unresolved D. CDR3 length: 14 residues. Germline V lookup: CDR1 WNHNN, CDR2 SYGVQD (reference sequence). V lost 0 bases and J lost 4, with 9 bases in between. The CDR3 DNA follows: TGCGCCAGCAGTGAGTCACCGGGAGGCACTGAAGCTTTCTTT. It codes for CASSESPGGTEAFF.